The sequence of this TCR beta chain was determined in a study of T-cell memory formation after mild COVID-19. Study details: TCR clusters were largely donor specific. Whole-study findings and limits: Proof of SARS-CoV-2 specificity was absent for the second-wave clones that crested on day 37. Cross-reactive memory apparently joined, as some responding clones appeared in pre-infection memory.

CDR3 length: 15 residues. In germline, CDR1 is LNHDA, CDR2 SQIVND (reference sequence). The V segment lost 3 bases and the J segment 2 bases; nucleotides outside the gene matches: 4. Details on this clonotype: Its matching antigen is unknown.

TCRdb re-derived calls from the 5' RACE reads in MiXCR, one entry per CDR3 protein. The repertoire holds tens of thousands of distinct CDR3 sequences, with approximately 25% as singletons. This sequence joins TRBV19 and TRBJ1-1; 9 positions match TRBD1. The specimen was PBMCs or a T cell subset sorted from them (not recorded which). This TCR derives from a man aged 18 to 30 who had mild COVID-19 (a few samples of this study predate the infection). Cell type and time point are not known. CDR3 in DNA: TGTGCCAGTAGTATCGGGACAGGGTTTAACACTGAAGCTTTCTTT. Translating it yields CASSIGTGFNTEAFF.